This T cell receptor (beta chain) was retrieved from a study of blood T cell repertoires in COVID-19. Sequencing used immunoSEQ multiplex PCR; TCRdb keeps in-frame clones, though not all of them. This table holds some 240,000 clones, about 81% found once. This CDR3 contains 13 residues. V lost 1 base and J 7 bases, leaving 7 bases between the germline ends. Germline V gene sequence: CDR1 SGHTA, CDR2 FQGNSA. The chain has TRBV7-2 and TRBJ1-4, with D possibly TRBD1 on 5 matching bases. The specimen sequenced was PBMCs or T cells enriched from blood (not recorded which). This clonotype originated in a man aged 30 to 45 with acute COVID-19. CDR3 coding DNA: TGTGCCAGCAGCTTAGGGGGCAGTGAAAAACTGTTTTTT. As protein: CASSLGGSEKLFF.